The 17 T cell receptor beta chains given below trace back to one sample, sequenced in a study of cytomegalovirus exposure and HLA in healthy donors. Use of 60 Vbeta and 13 Jbeta primers characterized the PCR. Only in-frame clones appear in the TCRdb table, and some are missing; sequencing was by immunoSEQ multiplex PCR. The data include some 140,000 clones; the top ten clones carry less than 2%. The material sequenced was PBMCs. These receptors were obtained from a woman aged 40 to 50 in good health and CMV-seronegative.

The rearrangement links TRBV28 to TRBJ2-6, with 8 bases that match TRBD1. The CDR3 is 15 amino acids. With V trimmed by 6 bases and J by 2 bases, 3 bases remained unmatched. Germline CDR1 MDHEN, CDR2 SYDVKM. Here the CDR3 DNA reads TGTGCCAGCAGGGTACAGGGGGCTGGGGCCAACGTCCTGACTTTC. Protein product: CASRVQGAGANVLTF.

The CDR3 DNA is TGTGCCAGCAGTGACTCAAGTACAGTGGGCTACACCTTC. Translation gives CASSDSSTVGYTF. This rearrangement joins TRBV6-4 to TRBJ1-2; the D is unclear. CDR1 is MRHNA, CDR2 SNTAGT, per germline. This CDR3 has 13 residues. V gave up 0 bases and J gave up 8 bases, with 10 bases separating them.

The rearrangement links TRBV7-2 to TRBJ2-3; D remains ambiguous. This CDR3 comprises 12 residues. V lost 4 bases and J 6 bases, leaving 8 bases between the germline ends. The germline gives CDR1 SGHTA, CDR2 FQGNSA. The chain's CDR3 is CASSYRTDTQYF. The DNA for the CDR3 is TGTGCCAGCAGCTACAGAACTGATACGCAGTATTTT.

The J gene is TRBJ2-1, the V gene TRBV4-1, with 12 bases that match TRBD2. The germline V gene has CDR1 MGHRA and CDR2 YSYEKL. The ends lost 4 bases at V and 5 bases at J; junction bases unmatched: 3. The length of the CDR3 is 15 residues. CDR3 in amino acids: CASSRGLAGNNEQFF. Here the CDR3 DNA reads TGCGCCAGCAGCCGCGGACTAGCGGGGAACAATGAGCAGTTCTTC.

The chain recombines TRBV19 with TRBJ1-6, with 7 bases identical to TRBD1. Germline V CDR1 and CDR2: LNHDA, SQIVND (reference sequence). V shed 0 bases and J 7 bases; nucleotides not matched to a gene: 6. The CDR3 extends over 16 amino acids. The DNA of the CDR3 is TGTGCCAGTAGTATAGATCCGGGACAGTTAAATTCACCCCTCCACTTT. Translation: CASSIDPGQLNSPLHF.

The chain links TRBV30 to TRBJ1-2, with TRBD1 matching 7 bases. This CDR3 is 17 amino acids long. Germline assignment: CDR1 GTSNPN and CDR2 SVGIG (reference sequence). V lost 2 bases, J lost 1 base, and 13 bases stayed unmatched. The CDR3: CAWSPLPSWDSNYGYTF. CDR3 coding DNA: TGTGCCTGGAGTCCTCTACCCAGTTGGGACAGTAACTATGGCTACACCTTC.

The chain carries TRBV5-1 and TRBJ1-1; D perhaps matches TRBD1 (6 bases). The CDR3 has 15 residues. With 3 bases removed from V and 0 bases from J, the gap between germline ends came to 12 bases. Germline V gene lookup returns CDR1 SGHRS and CDR2 YFSETQ. The CDR3, as DNA: TGCGCCAGCAGCTACTTGGGGGGGCTGAACACTGAAGCTTTCTTT. It specifies CASSYLGGLNTEAFF.

V is TRBV7-2 and J is TRBJ1-5, with D unresolved. V was shortened by 2 bases and J by 2 bases, with 10 bases between the two germline ends. There are 15 residues in the CDR3. Germline V gene sequence: CDR1 SGHTA, CDR2 FQGNSA. The CDR3 DNA reads TGTGCCAGCAGCTTAATTTGGGGAGGCAATCAGCCCCAGCATTTT. Amino acids: CASSLIWGGNQPQHF.

The rearrangement joins TRBV9 to TRBJ2-5; a possible D gene is TRBD1 (6 bases). Looked up from germline, CDR1 is SGDLS and CDR2 is YYNGEE. The CDR3 extends over 13 amino acids. V was cut by 7 bases and J by 5 bases, with 15 bases left in between. The CDR3 DNA is TGTGCCAGCTCTCCATCCAGGGGTGAGACCCAGTACTTC. Residues: CASSPSRGETQYF.

The CDR3 reads CASSTGQATNEKLFF. The DNA for the CDR3 is TGCGCCAGCAGCACCGGACAGGCAACTAATGAAAAACTGTTTTTT. V gene TRBV5-1 combines with J gene TRBJ1-4; 7 bases fit TRBD1. Germline values: CDR1 SGHRS, CDR2 YFSETQ. The trim removed 4 bases at V and 0 bases at J, leaving 3 bases unmatched. The CDR3 length is 15 residues.

The rearrangement joins TRBV9 to TRBJ1-1; 12 positions match TRBD1. Germline-derived CDR1 and CDR2 are SGDLS and YYNGEE. This CDR3 is 16 amino acids long. The ends lost 0 bases at V and 4 bases at J; junction bases unmatched: 4. The CDR3 loop reads CASSVGDRGLATEAFF. The CDR3 nucleotides read TGTGCCAGCAGCGTAGGGGACAGGGGGCTGGCCACTGAAGCTTTCTTT.

This rearrangement joins TRBV9 to TRBJ1-2; D gene uncertain. The CDR3 contains 13 residues. Germline V gives CDR1 SGDLS, CDR2 YYNGEE. V lost 1 base to trimming and J lost 3 bases, with 7 bases between them. The CDR3 bases are TGTGCCAGCAGCGTATCTCTCGACTATGGCTACACCTTC. Protein sequence: CASSVSLDYGYTF.

The J gene is TRBJ2-3, the V gene TRBV5-1; D uncertain. This CDR3 region has 12 residues. Trimming removed 2 bases from V and 2 bases from J, with 3 bases in between. CDR1 is SGHRS and CDR2 is YFSETQ in the germline V gene. The CDR3 protein is CASSFSTDTQYF. The CDR3 region has the DNA TGCGCCAGCAGCTTCTCCACAGATACGCAGTATTTT.

CDR3 protein: CASRAWTKETQYF. The CDR3 DNA is TGTGCCAGCAGAGCTTGGACTAAAGAGACCCAGTACTTC. The chain uses TRBV7-9 and TRBJ2-5; the D gene is possibly TRBD2 (6 bases). The CDR3 length is 13 residues. Germline loops: CDR1 SEHNR, CDR2 FQNEAQ (reference sequence). The V end was cut by 6 bases, the J end by 3 bases, with 11 bases between.

This sequence joins TRBV5-6 and TRBJ2-2; D gene ambiguous. V lost 4 bases and J lost 6, with 4 bases in between. Germline CDR1 is SGHDT and CDR2 is YYEEEE. This CDR3 comprises 11 residues. CDR3 in amino acids: CASSLPGELFF. The CDR3, as DNA: TGTGCCAGCAGCCTCCCCGGGGAGCTGTTTTTT.

The chain combines TRBV7-8 with TRBJ1-2; possible D gene TRBD1, 5 bases. The germline V and J ends were trimmed by 5 bases and 3 bases, with 13 bases remaining between them. The CDR3 spans 14 residues. CDR1 is SGHVS and CDR2 is FQNEAQ in the germline V gene. The CDR3: CASSLRTQDYGYTF. The CDR3 bases are TGTGCCAGCAGCCTCCGGACACAAGACTATGGCTACACCTTC.

This chain uses TRBV4-3 with TRBJ1-2; 7 positions match TRBD1. CDR1 LGHNA and CDR2 YSLEER come from the germline V gene. The CDR3 is 14 residues long. After removal of 4 bases from V and 6 bases from J, the junction contained 8 bases not matched to a gene. The CDR3 sequence: CASSLNLQGDGYTF. CDR3 in DNA: TGCGCCAGCAGCCTAAATTTGCAGGGGGATGGCTACACCTTC.